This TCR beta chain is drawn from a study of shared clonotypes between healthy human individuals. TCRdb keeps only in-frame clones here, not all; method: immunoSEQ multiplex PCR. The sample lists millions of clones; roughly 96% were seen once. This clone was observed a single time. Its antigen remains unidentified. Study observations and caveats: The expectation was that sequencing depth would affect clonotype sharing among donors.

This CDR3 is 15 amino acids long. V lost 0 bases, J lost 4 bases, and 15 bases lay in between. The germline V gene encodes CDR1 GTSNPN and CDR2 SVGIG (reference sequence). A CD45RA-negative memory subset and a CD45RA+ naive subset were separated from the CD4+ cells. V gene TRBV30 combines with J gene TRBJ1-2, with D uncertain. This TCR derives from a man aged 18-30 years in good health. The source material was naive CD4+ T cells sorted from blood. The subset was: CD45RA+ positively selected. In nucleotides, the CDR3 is TGTGCCTGGAGTGTGAGGCAGGCAAACACCTATGGCTACACCTTC. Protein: CAWSVRQANTYGYTF. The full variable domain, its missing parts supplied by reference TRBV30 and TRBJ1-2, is SQTIHQWPATLVQPVGSPLSLECTVEGTSNPNLYWYRQAAGRGLQLLFYSVGIGQISSEVPQNLSASRPQDRQFILSSKKLLLSDSGFYLCAWSVRQANTYGYTFGSGTRLTVV.